This is a list of T cell receptor beta chains from one sample in a study of response to subunit inactivated influenza vaccine. TCRdb reprocessed the RT-PCR reads via MiXCR and lists one record per CDR3 protein. The data hold around 650,000 distinct CDR3 sequences, with approximately 15% observed a single time. The sequences come from PBMCs from blood, collected roughly 12 days after vaccination. These receptors were obtained from a man aged 50-59 years who received an inactivated influenza vaccine. CDR3s include the opening cysteine and the closing phenylalanine or tryptophan. D genes are given only for firm matches. Expanded clones are given a class, and other clones once, few, many or no size at all.

many	TRBD1	TRBV12-3/TRBV12-4	TRBJ2-3	CASSLGQGAQDTQYF	TGTGCCAGCAGTTTGGGTCAGGGGGCTCAAGATACGCAGTATTTT
many	TRBD2	TRBV20-1	TRBJ2-1	CSAKGLESYNEQFF	TGCAGTGCTAAGGGACTAGAATCCTACAATGAGCAGTTCTTC
few	TRBD2	TRBV19	TRBJ2-5	CASSMTTSRLGETQYF	TGTGCCAGTAGTATGACGACTAGCCGATTGGGAGAGACCCAGTACTTC
NA	NA	TRBV12-3/TRBV12-4	TRBJ2-7	CASSLSLRVPLYEQYF	TGTGCCAGCAGTTTGAGCTTGAGGGTCCCGCTATACGAGCAGTACTTC
few	NA	TRBV30	TRBJ1-2	CAWRTANYGYTF	TGTGCCTGGAGGACAGCGAACTATGGCTACACCTTC
NA	NA	TRBV6-2/TRBV6-3	TRBJ1-3	CASSYSRRLGNTIYF	TGTGCCAGCAGTTACTCGAGGCGCCTCGGAAACACCATATATTTT
NA	TRBD1	TRBV24-1	TRBJ1-1	CATAPSRTGGDLLTEAFF	TGTGCCACCGCGCCTTCCAGGACAGGGGGCGACTTACTCACTGAAGCTTTCTTT
few	NA	TRBV12-3/TRBV12-4	TRBJ2-2	CASSPLASNTGELFF	TGTGCCAGCAGCCCCCTTGCGTCGAACACCGGGGAGCTGTTTTTT
many	TRBD2	TRBV11-2	TRBJ2-1	CASSLDPTSGGNNEQFF	TGTGCCAGCAGCTTAGATCCGACTAGCGGGGGGAATAATGAGCAGTTCTTC
NA	NA	TRBV4-2	TRBJ1-2	CASSQEGGSNYGYTF	TGTGCCAGCAGCCAAGAGGGCGGCTCTAACTATGGCTACACCTTC
NA	NA	TRBV7-6	TRBJ2-7	CASSLETQLPHEQYF	TGTGCCAGCAGCTTAGAAACTCAGTTGCCGCACGAGCAGTACTTC
few	NA	TRBV7-2	TRBJ2-2	CASSVREPLGELFF	TGTGCCAGCAGCGTTCGGGAGCCCCTCGGGGAGCTGTTTTTT
NA	TRBD1	TRBV6-2/TRBV6-3	TRBJ2-1	CASSSNDRGSNNEQFF	TGTGCCAGCAGTTCGAATGACAGGGGGAGTAACAATGAGCAGTTCTTC
few	TRBD1	TRBV5-1	TRBJ2-1	CASSWDRVTTNEQFF	TGCGCCAGCAGCTGGGACAGGGTTACTACTAATGAGCAGTTCTTC
few	NA	TRBV3-1	TRBJ2-7	CASSQEGIIYEQYF	TGTGCCAGCAGCCAAGAGGGGATTATCTACGAGCAGTACTTC
NA	NA	TRBV2	TRBJ2-2	CASRRDPGGELFF	TGTGCCAGCAGGCGGGATCCGGGCGGGGAGCTGTTTTTT
NA	NA	TRBV20-1	TRBJ2-5	CSASRDSTGTQYF	TGCAGTGCTAGTCGGGACTCGACGGGGACCCAGTACTTC
NA	TRBD1	TRBV9	TRBJ2-1	CASSDGQGYNEQFF	TGTGCCAGCAGCGACGGACAGGGTTACAATGAGCAGTTCTTC
NA	TRBD2	TRBV10-3	TRBJ2-7	CASGLAGGPEQYF	TGTGCCAGTGGGCTAGCGGGAGGACCCGAGCAGTACTTC
few	NA	TRBV20-1	TRBJ1-2	CSAPVEGRPYGYTF	TGCAGTGCTCCGGTGGAGGGGCGCCCATATGGCTACACCTTC
NA	TRBD2	TRBV4-3	TRBJ2-2	CASSQEGGSTGELFF	TGCGCCAGCAGCCAAGAGGGGGGGAGCACCGGGGAGCTGTTTTTT
few	NA	TRBV7-8	TRBJ2-3	CASSSRNRDITDTQYF	TGTGCCAGCAGCTCTCGCAACAGGGACATCACAGATACGCAGTATTTT
few	NA	TRBV2	TRBJ2-7	CASSGLARATYEQYF	TGTGCCAGCAGTGGGTTGGCAAGGGCCACCTACGAGCAGTACTTC
NA	NA	TRBV6-2/TRBV6-3	TRBJ2-4	CASSKQNIQYF	TGTGCCAGCAGTAAACAAAACATTCAGTACTTC
NA	NA	TRBV12-3/TRBV12-4	TRBJ1-4	CASSLALEREKLFF	TGTGCCAGCAGTTTGGCTCTGGAGCGTGAAAAACTGTTTTTT
NA	NA	TRBV3-1	TRBJ1-2	CASSQIQGKSNYGYTF	TGTGCCAGCAGCCAAATTCAGGGGAAGTCTAACTATGGCTACACCTTC
NA	TRBD2	TRBV6-1	TRBJ2-7	CASSVSGLAGLEQYF	TGTGCCAGCAGTGTTTCGGGACTAGCGGGACTCGAGCAGTACTTC
few	TRBD2	TRBV20-1	TRBJ2-1	CSARDHKRERNEQFF	TGCAGTGCTAGAGATCACAAGCGGGAAAGGAATGAGCAGTTCTTC
few	TRBD2	TRBV9	TRBJ2-7	CASSVSGGASSYEQYF	TGTGCCAGCAGCGTCAGCGGGGGGGCCTCGTCCTACGAGCAGTACTTC
few	TRBD1	TRBV5-1	TRBJ1-1	CASSFRDRGLLNTEAFF	TGCGCCAGCAGCTTCCGGGACAGGGGGCTTTTGAACACTGAAGCTTTCTTT
few	NA	TRBV12-3/TRBV12-4	TRBJ1-1	CASSFVGDLNTEAFF	TGTGCCAGCAGTTTTGTAGGAGACCTGAACACTGAAGCTTTCTTT
few	TRBD2	TRBV4-1	TRBJ2-2	CASSQVAGVDTGELFF	TGCGCCAGCAGCCAAGTAGCGGGGGTGGACACCGGGGAGCTGTTTTTT
few	NA	TRBV6-5	TRBJ2-5	CASSYSYGGLETQYF	TGTGCCAGCAGTTACTCTTATGGGGGCCTGGAGACCCAGTACTTC
NA	NA	TRBV7-6	TRBJ2-1	CASSLEGLSTIGSYNEQFF	TGTGCCAGCAGCTTAGAGGGGCTCTCGACAATTGGCTCCTACAATGAGCAGTTCTTC
few	NA	TRBV25-1	TRBJ2-3	CASSEFATDTQYF	TGTGCCAGCAGTGAATTCGCCACAGATACGCAGTATTTT
NA	NA	TRBV6-5	TRBJ1-2	CASSYSDSGAGGYTF	TGTGCCAGCAGTTACTCGGATTCAGGGGCAGGAGGCTACACCTTC
few	NA	TRBV5-1	TRBJ2-2	CASSLQPSNTGELFF	TGCGCCAGCAGCTTGCAGCCTTCGAACACCGGGGAGCTGTTTTTT
few	TRBD2	TRBV25-1	TRBJ2-7	CASSVLSGDYEQYF	TGTGCCAGCAGTGTCCTAAGCGGGGACTACGAGCAGTACTTC
few	NA	TRBV7-2	TRBJ2-5	CASSLAGVMKTQYF	TGTGCCAGCAGCTTAGCAGGGGTCATGAAGACCCAGTACTTC
NA	NA	TRBV5-5	TRBJ2-1	CASSRDNRVVDNEQFF	TGTGCCAGCAGCCGGGACAACAGGGTGGTCGACAATGAGCAGTTCTTC
once	TRBD2	TRBV18	TRBJ2-7	CASSQAGTSIYEQYF	TGTGCCAGCTCACAAGCCGGGACTAGCATTTACGAGCAGTACTTC
NA	NA	TRBV6-6	TRBJ1-1	CASTNRAVTEAFF	TGTGCCAGCACCAACAGGGCCGTCACTGAAGCTTTCTTT
few	TRBD1	TRBV3-1	TRBJ2-1	CASSPYPGTGVINEQFF	TGTGCCAGCAGCCCCTACCCAGGGACAGGGGTAATCAATGAGCAGTTCTTC